These 7 T cell receptor beta chains were all obtained from the same sample, sequenced in a study of cytomegalovirus exposure and HLA in healthy donors (dated by TCRdb to about 2017). The method was the immunoSEQ multiplex PCR assay. For the multiplex PCR, a mixture combining 60 forward primers for TCR Vbeta segments and 13 reverse primers for TCR Jbeta segments was used. TCRdb retrieved this table from immuneACCESS and kept in-frame rearrangements only. Not all clones are present; in checked studies, unresolved V genes account for under half, and no reason is known for the remainder. The sample profile shows some 120,000 clones; about 16% of them were found once. The ten most abundant clones make up roughly 2% of the sample. The sample comprised PBMCs. The receptor set was obtained from a young woman in good health and CMV-seronegative.

This clone was counted a few times. V usage is TRBV27 and J usage is TRBJ2-7; D may be TRBD1 (5 bases). CDR3 length equals 15 residues. Germline V gene sequence: CDR1 MNHEY, CDR2 SMNVEV (reference sequence). Deletions cut 4 bases from V and 0 bases from J, with 13 bases between. CDR3 region: CASSYSGPLSYEQYF. The CDR3 DNA reads TGTGCCAGCAGTTATTCAGGGCCTCTCTCCTACGAGCAGTACTTC.

Concerning this clone: A read error may account for a junction end that differs from germline. CDR3 protein: CAWSVPGGAYEQYF. The CDR3 DNA is TGTGCCTGGAGTGTACCGGGGGGGGCCTATGAGCAGTACTTC. The V call is TRBV30, the J call TRBJ2-7, with TRBD2 matching over 8 bases. In germline, CDR1 is GTSNPN, CDR2 SVGIG (reference sequence). The CDR3 consists of 14 residues.

This clone turned up a few times. V and J are TRBV5-1 and TRBJ1-2, with D tentatively TRBD1 (6 bases). Trimming shortened V by 3 bases and J by 1 base, and 10 bases separated the two germline ends. CDR1 SGHRS and CDR2 YFSETQ come from the germline V gene. The CDR3 is 14 residues long. The CDR3 is CASSSGTINYGYTF. The CDR3 bases are TGCGCCAGCAGCTCCGGGACAATTAACTATGGCTACACCTTC.

V gene TRBV9 combines with J gene TRBJ2-2; the D gene is possibly TRBD1 (5 bases). This CDR3 has 15 residues. The V gene's germline CDR1 is SGDLS and CDR2 YYNGEE. Between the trimmed V and J ends, which lost 0 bases and 6 bases, there was a span of 12 bases. The CDR3 loop is CASSVEGREAGELFF. DNA for the CDR3: TGTGCCAGCAGCGTAGAGGGGCGCGAGGCCGGGGAGCTGTTTTTT.

This clone was seen only a few times. V gene TRBV6-5 combines with J gene TRBJ2-7; the D gene is possibly TRBD2 (5 bases). Looked up from germline, CDR1 is MNHEY and CDR2 is SVGAGI. This CDR3 region has 13 residues. Trimming pared 8 bases from V and 7 bases from J, leaving 18 bases between. CDR3 sequence (DNA): TGTGCCAGCGGCGGTAGCGTACTTACGGAGCAGTACTTC. Residues: CASGGSVLTEQYF.

V and J are TRBV27 and TRBJ1-1, with TRBD1 as a possible D gene (6 bases). The CDR3 sequence is 14 residues long. Germline CDR1 reads MNHEY; CDR2 reads SMNVEV (reference sequence). V was shortened by 6 bases and J by 0 bases, with 11 bases between the two germline ends. CDR3 region: CASSRTVLNTEAFF. The CDR3 DNA sequence: TGTGCCAGCAGCCGGACAGTTTTGAACACTGAAGCTTTCTTT.

The sample holds a few counts of this clone. This sequence joins TRBV2 and TRBJ2-5, with 7 bases lining up with TRBD2. The CDR3 spans 15 residues. The ends lost 6 bases at V and 2 bases at J; junction bases unmatched: 9. Germline V gives CDR1 SNHLY, CDR2 FYNNEI. The CDR3 DNA follows: TGTGCCAGCAGCCTACCGGGGGGAAGGCAAGAGACCCAGTACTTC. Encoded protein: CASSLPGGRQETQYF. The entire variable domain, with the rest obtained from reference TRBV2 and TRBJ2-5, is as follows: EPEVTQTPSHQVTQMGQEVILRCVPISNHLYFYWYRQILGQKVEFLVSFYNNEISEKSEIFDDQFSVERPDGSNFTLKIRSTKLEDSAMYFCASSLPGGRQETQYFGPGTRLLVL.